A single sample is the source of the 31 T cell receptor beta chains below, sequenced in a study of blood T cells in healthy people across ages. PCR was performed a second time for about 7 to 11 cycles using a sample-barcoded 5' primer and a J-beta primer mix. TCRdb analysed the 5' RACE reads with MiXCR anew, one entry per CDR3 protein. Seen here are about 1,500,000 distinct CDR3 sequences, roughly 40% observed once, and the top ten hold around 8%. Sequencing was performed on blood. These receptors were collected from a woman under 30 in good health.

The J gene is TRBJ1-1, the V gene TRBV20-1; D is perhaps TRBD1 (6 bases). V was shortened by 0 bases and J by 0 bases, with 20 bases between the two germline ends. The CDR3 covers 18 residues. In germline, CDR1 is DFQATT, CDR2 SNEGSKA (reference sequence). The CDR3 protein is CSARDATQPQGMNTEAFF. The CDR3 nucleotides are TGCAGTGCTAGAGACGCAACACAACCACAGGGTATGAACACTGAAGCTTTCTTT.

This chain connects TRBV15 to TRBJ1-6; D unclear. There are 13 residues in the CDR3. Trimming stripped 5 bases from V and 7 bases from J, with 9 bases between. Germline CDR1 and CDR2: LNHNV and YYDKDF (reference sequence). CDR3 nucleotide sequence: TGTGCCACCAGCGTCGAAGCAAATTCACCCCTCCACTTT. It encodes CATSVEANSPLHF.

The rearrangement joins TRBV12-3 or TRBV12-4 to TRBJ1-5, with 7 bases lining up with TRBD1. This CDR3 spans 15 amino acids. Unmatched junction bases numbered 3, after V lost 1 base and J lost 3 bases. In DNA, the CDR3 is TGTGCCAGCAGTTTAGGACAGGGTTTCAATCAGCCCCAGCATTTT. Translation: CASSLGQGFNQPQHF.

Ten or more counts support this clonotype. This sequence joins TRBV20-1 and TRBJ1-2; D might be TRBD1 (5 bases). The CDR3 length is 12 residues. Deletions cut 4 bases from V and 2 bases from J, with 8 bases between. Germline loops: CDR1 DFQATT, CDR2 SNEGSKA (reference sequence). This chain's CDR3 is CSATGANYGYTF. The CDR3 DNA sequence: TGCAGTGCTACCGGGGCCAACTATGGCTACACCTTC.

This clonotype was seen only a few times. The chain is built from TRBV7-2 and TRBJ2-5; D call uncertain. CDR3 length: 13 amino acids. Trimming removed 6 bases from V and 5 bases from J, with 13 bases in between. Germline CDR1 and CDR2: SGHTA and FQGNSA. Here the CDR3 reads CASSFFPRETQYF. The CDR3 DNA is TGTGCCAGCAGTTTTTTCCCCCGCGAGACCCAGTACTTC.

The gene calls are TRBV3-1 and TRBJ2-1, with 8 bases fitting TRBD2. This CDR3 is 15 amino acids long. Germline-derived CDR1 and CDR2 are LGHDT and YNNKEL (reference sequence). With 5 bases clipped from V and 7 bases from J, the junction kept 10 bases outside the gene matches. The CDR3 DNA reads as TGTGCCAGCAGCGAAGGCGGGAGGCTGGGAAATGAGCAGTTCTTC. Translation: CASSEGGRLGNEQFF.

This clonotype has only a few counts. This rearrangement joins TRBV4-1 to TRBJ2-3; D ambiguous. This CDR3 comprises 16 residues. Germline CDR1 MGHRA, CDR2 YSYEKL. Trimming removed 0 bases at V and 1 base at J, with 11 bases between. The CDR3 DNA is TGCGCCAGCAGCCAAGAGAGTATTTTGGGCACAGATACGCAGTATTTT. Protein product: CASSQESILGTDTQYF.

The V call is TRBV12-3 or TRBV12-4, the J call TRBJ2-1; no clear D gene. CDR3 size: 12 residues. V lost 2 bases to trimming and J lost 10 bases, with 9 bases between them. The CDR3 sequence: CASSLWAYEQFF. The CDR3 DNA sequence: TGTGCCAGCAGTTTATGGGCGTACGAGCAGTTCTTC.

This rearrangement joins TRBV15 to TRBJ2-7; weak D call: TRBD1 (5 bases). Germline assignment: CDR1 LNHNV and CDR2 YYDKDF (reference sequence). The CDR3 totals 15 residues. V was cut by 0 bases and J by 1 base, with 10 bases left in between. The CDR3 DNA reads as TGTGCCACCAGCAGAGACAGGGTGGGATCCTACGAGCAGTACTTC. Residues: CATSRDRVGSYEQYF.

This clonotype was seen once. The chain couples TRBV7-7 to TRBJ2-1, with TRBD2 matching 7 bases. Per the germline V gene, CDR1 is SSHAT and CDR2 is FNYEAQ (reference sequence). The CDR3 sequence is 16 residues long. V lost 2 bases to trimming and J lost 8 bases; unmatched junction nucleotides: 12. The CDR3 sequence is CASSLLAETTYDEQFF. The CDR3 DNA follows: TGTGCCAGCAGCTTACTAGCGGAGACGACTTACGATGAGCAGTTCTTC.

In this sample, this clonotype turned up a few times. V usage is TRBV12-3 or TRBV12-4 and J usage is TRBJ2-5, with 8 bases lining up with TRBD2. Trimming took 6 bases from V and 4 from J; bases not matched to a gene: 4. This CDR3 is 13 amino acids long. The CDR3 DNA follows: TGTGCCAGCAGCCAACTAGCGGCAGAGACCCAGTACTTC. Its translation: CASSQLAAETQYF.

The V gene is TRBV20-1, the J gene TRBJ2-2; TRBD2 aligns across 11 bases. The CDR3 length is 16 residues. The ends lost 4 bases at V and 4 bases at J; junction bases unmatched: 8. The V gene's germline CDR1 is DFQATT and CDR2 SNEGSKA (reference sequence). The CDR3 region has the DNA TGCAGTGCTATATCTAGCGGGAGGATGGTCACCGGGGAGCTGTTTTTT. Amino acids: CSAISSGRMVTGELFF.

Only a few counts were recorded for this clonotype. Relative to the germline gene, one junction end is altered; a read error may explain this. The CDR3 nucleotides read TGTGCCAGCAGACTGAACAATGAGCGGTTCTTC. Its translation is CASRLNNERFF. V and J are TRBV11-2 and TRBJ2-1; D gene uncertain. Germline V gives CDR1 SGHAT, CDR2 FQNNGV. CDR3 length equals 11 residues.

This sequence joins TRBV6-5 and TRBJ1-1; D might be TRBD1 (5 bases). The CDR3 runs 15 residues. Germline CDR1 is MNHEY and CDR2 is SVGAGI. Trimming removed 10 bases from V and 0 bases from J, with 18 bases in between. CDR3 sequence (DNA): TGTGCCACGCTGGGGGGATCCCGCATGAACACTGAAGCTTTCTTT. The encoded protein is CATLGGSRMNTEAFF.

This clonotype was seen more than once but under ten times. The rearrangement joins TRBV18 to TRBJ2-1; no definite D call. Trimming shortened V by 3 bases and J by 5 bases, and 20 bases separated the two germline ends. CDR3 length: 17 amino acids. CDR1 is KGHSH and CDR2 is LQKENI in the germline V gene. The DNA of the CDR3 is TGTGCCAGCTCACCCCCGGGCTTTCTGAACTACAACAATGAGCAGTTCTTC. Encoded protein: CASSPPGFLNYNNEQFF.

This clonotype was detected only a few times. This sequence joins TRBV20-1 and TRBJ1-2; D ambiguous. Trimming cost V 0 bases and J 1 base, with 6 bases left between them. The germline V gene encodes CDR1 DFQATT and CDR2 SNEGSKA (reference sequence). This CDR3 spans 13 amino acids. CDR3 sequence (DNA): TGCAGTGCTAGAGATCGTCTTAACTATGGCTACACCTTC. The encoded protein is CSARDRLNYGYTF.

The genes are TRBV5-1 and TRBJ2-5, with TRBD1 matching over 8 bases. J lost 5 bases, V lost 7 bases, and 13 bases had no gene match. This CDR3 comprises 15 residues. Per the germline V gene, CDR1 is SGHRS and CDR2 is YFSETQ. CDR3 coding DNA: TGCGCCAGCGCCCTTTCGGCAGGGGGCTCGGAGACCCAGTACTTC. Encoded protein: CASALSAGGSETQYF.

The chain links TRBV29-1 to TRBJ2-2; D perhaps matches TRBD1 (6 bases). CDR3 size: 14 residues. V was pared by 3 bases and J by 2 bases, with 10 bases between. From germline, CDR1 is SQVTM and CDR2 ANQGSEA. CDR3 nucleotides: TGCAGCGTTGATACAGGGCCTAACACCGGGGAGCTGTTTTTT. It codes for CSVDTGPNTGELFF.

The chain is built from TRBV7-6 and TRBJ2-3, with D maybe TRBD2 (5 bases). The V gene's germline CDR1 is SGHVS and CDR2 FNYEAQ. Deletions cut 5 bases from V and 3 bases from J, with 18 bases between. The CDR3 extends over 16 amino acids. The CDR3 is CASSKTRGIGTDTQYF. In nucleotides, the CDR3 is TGTGCCAGCAGCAAAACCCGGGGAATAGGGACAGATACGCAGTATTTT.

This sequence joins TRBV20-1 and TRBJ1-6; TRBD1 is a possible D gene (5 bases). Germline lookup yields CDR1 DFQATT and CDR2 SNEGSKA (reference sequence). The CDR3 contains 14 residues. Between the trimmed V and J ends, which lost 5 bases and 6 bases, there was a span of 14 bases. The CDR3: CSAPGLTSNSPLHF. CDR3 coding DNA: TGCAGTGCTCCGGGACTGACTTCTAATTCACCCCTCCACTTT.

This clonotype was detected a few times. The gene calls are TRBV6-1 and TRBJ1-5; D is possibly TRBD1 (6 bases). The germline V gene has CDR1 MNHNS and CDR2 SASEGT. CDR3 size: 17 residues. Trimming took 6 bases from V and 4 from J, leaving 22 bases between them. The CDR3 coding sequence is TGTGCCAGCAGGGGACGGGCAGGGGCCCTTCAAAATCAGCCCCAGCATTTT. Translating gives CASRGRAGALQNQPQHF.

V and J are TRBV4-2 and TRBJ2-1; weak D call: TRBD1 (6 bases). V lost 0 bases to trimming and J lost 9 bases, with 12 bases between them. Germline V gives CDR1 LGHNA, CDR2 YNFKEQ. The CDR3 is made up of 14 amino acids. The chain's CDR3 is CASSQDGLGGEQFF. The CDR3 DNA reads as TGTGCCAGCAGCCAAGATGGTTTAGGGGGTGAGCAGTTCTTC.

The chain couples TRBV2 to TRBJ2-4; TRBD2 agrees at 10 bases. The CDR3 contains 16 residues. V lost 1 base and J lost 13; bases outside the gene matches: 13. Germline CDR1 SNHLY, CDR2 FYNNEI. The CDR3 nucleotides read TGTGCCAGCAGTGAAGACGCTCTAGCGGGAGCAATTGAGCAGTACTTC. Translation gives CASSEDALAGAIEQYF.

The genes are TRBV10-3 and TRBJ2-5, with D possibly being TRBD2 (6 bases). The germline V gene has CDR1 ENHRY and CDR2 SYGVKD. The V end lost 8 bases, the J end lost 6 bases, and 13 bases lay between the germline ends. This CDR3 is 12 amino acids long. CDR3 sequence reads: CAIGGGEKTQYF. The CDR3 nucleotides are TGTGCCATCGGGGGAGGCGAAAAGACCCAGTACTTC.

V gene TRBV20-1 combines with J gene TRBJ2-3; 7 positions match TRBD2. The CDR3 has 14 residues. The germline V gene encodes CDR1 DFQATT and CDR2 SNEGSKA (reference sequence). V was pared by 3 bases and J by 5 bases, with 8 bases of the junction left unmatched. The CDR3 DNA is TGCAGTGCTAGTGCGGGAGAGGGTATAGATACGCAGTATTTT. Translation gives CSASAGEGIDTQYF.

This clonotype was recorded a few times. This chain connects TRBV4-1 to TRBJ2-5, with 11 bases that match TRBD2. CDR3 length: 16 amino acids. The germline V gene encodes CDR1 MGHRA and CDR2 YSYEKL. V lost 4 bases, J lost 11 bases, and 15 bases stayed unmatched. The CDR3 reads CASSPEGTSGNNEQYF. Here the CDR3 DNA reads TGCGCCAGCAGCCCAGAAGGGACTAGCGGTAACAATGAGCAGTACTTC.

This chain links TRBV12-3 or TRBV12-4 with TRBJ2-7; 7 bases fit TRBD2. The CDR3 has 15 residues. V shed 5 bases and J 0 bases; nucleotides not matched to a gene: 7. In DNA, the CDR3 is TGTGCCAGCAGTCGAACTAGCGCGAGCTCCTACGAGCAGTACTTC. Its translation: CASSRTSASSYEQYF.

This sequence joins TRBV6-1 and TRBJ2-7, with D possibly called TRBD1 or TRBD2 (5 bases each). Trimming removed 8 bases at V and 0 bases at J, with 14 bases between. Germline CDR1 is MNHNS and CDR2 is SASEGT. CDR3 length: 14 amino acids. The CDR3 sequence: CASGSGRGSYEQYF. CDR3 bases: TGTGCCAGCGGTTCGGGACGGGGCTCCTACGAGCAGTACTTC.

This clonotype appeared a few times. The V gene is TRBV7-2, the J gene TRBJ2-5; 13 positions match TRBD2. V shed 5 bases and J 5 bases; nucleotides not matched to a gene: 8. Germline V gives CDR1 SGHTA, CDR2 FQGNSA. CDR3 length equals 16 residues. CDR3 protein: CASSRGTSGTRETQYF. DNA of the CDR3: TGTGCCAGCAGCCGAGGGACTAGCGGGACCCGGGAGACCCAGTACTTC.

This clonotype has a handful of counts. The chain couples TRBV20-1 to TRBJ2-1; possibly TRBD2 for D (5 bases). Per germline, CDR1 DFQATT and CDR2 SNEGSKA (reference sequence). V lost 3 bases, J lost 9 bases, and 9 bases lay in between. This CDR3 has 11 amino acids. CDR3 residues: CSARASLEQFF. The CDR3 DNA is TGCAGTGCTAGGGCTAGCCTTGAGCAGTTCTTC.

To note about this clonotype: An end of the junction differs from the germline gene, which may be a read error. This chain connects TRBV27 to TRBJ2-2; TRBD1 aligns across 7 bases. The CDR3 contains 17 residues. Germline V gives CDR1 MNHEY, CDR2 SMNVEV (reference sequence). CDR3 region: CASGFTGVSPITGELFF. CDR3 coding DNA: TGTGCCAGCGGTTTTACAGGGGTTAGCCCGATCACCGGGGAGCTGTTTTTT.